This note documents a single T cell receptor beta chain sequence. In the authors' methods: It was from reference gene primer amplification that nucleated cell counts were estimated. The assay was immunoSEQ multiplex PCR, and TCRdb's table has in-frame clones only and misses some. V, J and clone size are those of that table, while D and trimming were read from the DNA. Of some 310,000 clones listed, roughly 89% are singletons. These data come from a study of blood T cell repertoires in COVID-19. At the level of the study: Whether acute or convalescent, the COVID-19 samples came from the United States, Italy and Spain. T cells, B-cell-depleted T cells, or PBMCs supplied cDNA or gDNA.

Patients at the Seattle site were enrolled during active infection and followed longitudinally. Germline V gene lookup returns CDR1 SGDLS and CDR2 YYNGEE. The CDR3 runs 15 residues. Trimming cost V 0 bases and J 14 bases; bases outside gene matches: 15. Sequenced material: peripheral blood. This sequence joins TRBV9 and TRBJ2-3, with 7 positions matching TRBD2. This sequence originates from a woman aged 40 to 50 with COVID-19, enrolled during active disease. DNA for the CDR3: TGTGCCAGCAGCGTAGTAAGCGGGGCTGATGTTGTGAGGTATTTT. This translates into CASSVVSGADVVRYF.